The 10 T cell receptor beta chains below all came from one sample that was sequenced in a study of cytomegalovirus exposure and HLA in healthy donors. Assay used: immunoSEQ multiplex PCR; TCRdb lists only in-frame clones, some missing. The data hold fewer than 200,000 clones, with around nine tenths observed a single time. Sample: PBMCs. Source of these receptors: a man between 18 and 35 years old in good health and CMV-seropositive.

V is TRBV4-3 and J is TRBJ2-5; weak D call: TRBD2 (7 bases). The CDR3 runs to 15 residues. The germline CDR1 and CDR2 sequences are LGHNA and YSLEER. Trimming cost V 0 bases and J 9 bases, with 17 bases left between them. The CDR3, as DNA: TGCGCCAGCAGCCAAGATTTTCGGGGGGCGCATCCCCAGTACTTC. It codes for CASSQDFRGAHPQYF.

The chain combines TRBV9 with TRBJ1-2; D perhaps matches TRBD1 (6 bases). The V gene's germline CDR1 is SGDLS and CDR2 YYNGEE. This CDR3 spans 15 amino acids. V was pared by 3 bases and J by 4 bases, with 16 bases between. The CDR3 DNA follows: TGTGCCAGCAGCGCGACCGGGGGGCCCAGCTATGGCTACACCTTC. Encoded protein: CASSATGGPSYGYTF. Combining the CDR3 with reference TRBV9 and TRBJ1-2 gives the whole variable domain DSGVTQTPKHLITATGQRVTLRCSPRSGDLSVYWYQQSLDQGLQFLIQYYNGEERAKGNILERFSAQQFPDLHSELNLSSLELGDSALYFCASSATGGPSYGYTFGSGTRLTVV.

This clone was seen once. The rearrangement joins TRBV7-2 to TRBJ2-7, with TRBD1 matching over 8 bases. The J segment lost 4 bases and the V segment lost 5 bases, leaving 10 bases of the junction unmatched. Per germline, CDR1 SGHTA and CDR2 FQGNSA. The CDR3 contains 15 residues. CDR3 nucleotides: TGTGCCAGCAGCGAGGGCCCAGGGGGCGTTTACGAGCAGTACTTC. This codes for CASSEGPGGVYEQYF.

The chain is built from TRBV6-5 and TRBJ1-2; possibly TRBD1 for D (6 bases). This CDR3 spans 13 amino acids. V was pared by 3 bases and J by 6 bases, with 11 bases between. Germline CDR1 and CDR2: MNHEY and SVGAGI. The CDR3: CASSYEGENGYTF. The CDR3 coding sequence is TGTGCCAGCAGTTATGAGGGGGAGAATGGCTACACCTTC.

This clone has a single count. In DNA form, the CDR3 reads TGCGCCAGCAGCTTGCGACTAGCGGGTTACAATGAGCAGTTCTTC. It yields the protein CASSLRLAGYNEQFF. V is TRBV5-1 and J is TRBJ2-1; TRBD2 matches 10 bases. This CDR3 has 15 residues. Trimming removed 1 base from V and 4 bases from J; junction bases left unmatched: 2. From germline, CDR1 is SGHRS and CDR2 YFSETQ.

This clone has only a few counts. This rearrangement joins TRBV23-1 to TRBJ1-5; 9 nucleotides align to TRBD1. TRBV23-1 is classed as an ORF, of uncertain function. The ends lost 8 bases at V and 1 base at J; junction bases unmatched: 9. This CDR3 has 16 residues. CDR3 DNA sequence: TGCGCCAGCGAAACCCGACAGGGGGAAAGCAATCAGCCCCAGCATTTT. Protein: CASETRQGESNQPQHF.

The chain uses TRBV9 and TRBJ2-7, with D tentatively TRBD1 (6 bases). Germline V gene sequence: CDR1 SGDLS, CDR2 YYNGEE. V was shortened by 4 bases and J by 3 bases, with 17 bases between the two germline ends. CDR3 size: 15 residues. The CDR3 DNA follows: TGTGCCAGCAGCCCCCGTATGGACAGCTACTACGAGCAGTACTTC. Residues: CASSPRMDSYYEQYF.

This chain uses TRBV7-6 with TRBJ2-7, with TRBD2 matching over 8 bases. The CDR3 loop spans 16 amino acids. Trimming at V came to 2 bases and at J to 4 bases, leaving 10 bases not matched to a gene. Germline V lookup: CDR1 SGHVS, CDR2 FNYEAQ. The CDR3 protein is CASSLNGASGLYEQYF. The CDR3 DNA follows: TGTGCCAGCAGCTTAAACGGGGCTAGCGGGTTGTACGAGCAGTACTTC.

This chain links TRBV7-3 with TRBJ2-3; D perhaps matches TRBD1 (6 bases). Germline loops: CDR1 SGHTA, CDR2 FQGTGA. V was shortened by 6 bases and J by 1 base, with 14 bases between the two germline ends. This CDR3 region has 15 residues. CDR3 in amino acids: CASRNQGLGTDTQYF. CDR3 DNA: TGTGCCAGCAGGAACCAGGGGTTGGGCACAGATACGCAGTATTTT. The whole variable domain, remainder taken from reference TRBV7-3 and TRBJ2-3, is GAGVSQTPSNKVTEKGKYVELRCDPISGHTALYWYRQSLGQGPEFLIYFQGTGAADDSGLPNDRFFAVRPEGSVSTLKIQRTERGDSAVYLCASRNQGLGTDTQYFGPGTRLTVL.

The table lists this clone with a count of one. V and J are TRBV4-1 and TRBJ2-7; 13 bases match TRBD2. Per the germline V gene, CDR1 is MGHRA and CDR2 is YSYEKL. V lost 1 base to trimming and J lost 6 bases; unmatched junction nucleotides: 3. The CDR3 consists of 15 residues. CDR3 region: CASSQGLAGGSEQYF. CDR3 coding DNA: TGCGCCAGCAGCCAAGGACTAGCGGGAGGATCCGAGCAGTACTTC.